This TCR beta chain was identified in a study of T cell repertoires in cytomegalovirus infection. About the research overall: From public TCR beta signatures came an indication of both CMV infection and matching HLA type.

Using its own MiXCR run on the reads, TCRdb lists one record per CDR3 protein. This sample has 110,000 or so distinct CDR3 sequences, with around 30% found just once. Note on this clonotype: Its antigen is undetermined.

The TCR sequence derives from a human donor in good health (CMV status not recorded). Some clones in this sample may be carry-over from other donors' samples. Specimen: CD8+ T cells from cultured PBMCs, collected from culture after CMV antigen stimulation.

In DNA form, the CDR3 reads TGCAGTGCTACCCCGGGACGTGAGTCTTGGGATACGCAGTATTTT. Protein: CSATPGRESWDTQYF. The chain uses TRBV20-1 and TRBJ2-3; perhaps D is TRBD1 or TRBD2 (5 bases each). The CDR3 is 15 amino acids. Trimming took off 4 bases at V and 6 bases at J, with 20 bases between the two ends. CDR1 is DFQATT, CDR2 SNEGSKA, per germline (reference sequence).